One and the same sample provided the 16 T cell receptor beta chains below, sequenced in a study of blood T cell repertoires in COVID-19. Repertoires were generated with immunoSEQ multiplex PCR, while TCRdb's copy carries only in-frame clones and drops some. The sample has about 140,000 clones, about 72% seen once. The sequenced sample consisted of peripheral blood. The receptors come from a man between 60 and 75 years old who had recovered from COVID-19.

The chain combines TRBV9 with TRBJ1-3; D is unclear. Germline CDR1 SGDLS, CDR2 YYNGEE. CDR3 length: 13 residues. Trimming pared 4 bases from V and 0 bases from J, leaving 5 bases between. CDR3 loop: CASSLLSGNTIYF. The CDR3 DNA reads TGTGCCAGCAGCCTTCTCTCTGGAAACACCATATATTTT. Together with reference TRBV9 and TRBJ1-3, the CDR3 gives the full variable domain: DSGVTQTPKHLITATGQRVTLRCSPRSGDLSVYWYQQSLDQGLQFLIQYYNGEERAKGNILERFSAQQFPDLHSELNLSSLELGDSALYFCASSLLSGNTIYFGEGSWLTVV.

This chain uses TRBV4-3 with TRBJ1-1; perhaps TRBD1 as D (6 bases). The germline V gene encodes CDR1 LGHNA and CDR2 YSLEER. Between the trimmed V and J ends, which lost 3 bases and 5 bases, there was a span of 13 bases. This CDR3 has 14 residues. CDR3: CASSHTDRKTEAFF. The CDR3 nucleotides read TGCGCCAGCAGCCACACAGACAGGAAAACTGAAGCTTTCTTT.

This clone was seen a few times. The chain combines TRBV30 with TRBJ2-1; tentative D call: TRBD2 (5 bases). The germline V gene encodes CDR1 GTSNPN and CDR2 SVGIG (reference sequence). This CDR3 has 12 amino acids. Deletions cut 6 bases from V and 8 bases from J, with 14 bases between. The CDR3 sequence: CACSGVGDEQFF. In DNA, the CDR3 is TGTGCCTGCAGCGGAGTCGGCGATGAGCAGTTCTTC.

This clone was picked up a small number of times. The rearrangement links TRBV4-2 to TRBJ2-1, with TRBD2 identical over 9 bases. There are 18 residues in the CDR3. V shed 0 bases and J 0 bases; nucleotides not matched to a gene: 6. Germline CDR1 reads LGHNA; CDR2 reads YNFKEQ. The CDR3 reads CASSQDRLAVPSYNEQFF. The CDR3 DNA reads as TGTGCCAGCAGCCAAGATCGACTAGCGGTACCCTCCTACAATGAGCAGTTCTTC.

This chain connects TRBV6-1 to TRBJ2-5; the D gene is possibly TRBD1 (6 bases). CDR3 length: 14 amino acids. Germline V gene sequence: CDR1 MNHNS, CDR2 SASEGT. Deletions cut 3 bases from V and 3 bases from J, with 11 bases between. This CDR3 reads CASSDAGVEETQYF. CDR3 sequence (DNA): TGTGCCAGCAGTGATGCAGGGGTAGAAGAGACCCAGTACTTC.

This chain links TRBV15 with TRBJ1-1; D might be TRBD1 (6 bases). In germline, CDR1 is LNHNV, CDR2 YYDKDF (reference sequence). Trimming removed 5 bases from V and 4 bases from J, with 17 bases in between. The CDR3 consists of 15 residues. The CDR3 nucleotides read TGTGCCACCAGCCCCCGGGACATGGCCCTCACTGAAGCTTTCTTT. Its translation is CATSPRDMALTEAFF.

The chain recombines TRBV5-4 with TRBJ2-3; no reliable D call. Germline CDR1 SGHNT, CDR2 YYREEE (reference sequence). This CDR3 region has 14 residues. V was cut by 0 bases and J by 0 bases, with 5 bases left in between. CDR3 nucleotides: TGTGCCAGCAGCTTGGCCTCTAGCACAGATACGCAGTATTTT. The encoded protein is CASSLASSTDTQYF.

The V and J genes are TRBV6-2 or TRBV6-3 and TRBJ2-1; 8 positions agree with TRBD2. V gave up 7 bases and J gave up 3 bases; unmatched junction bases: 11. This CDR3 spans 16 amino acids. Germline lookup yields CDR1 MNHEY and CDR2 SVGEGT. The CDR3 coding sequence is TGTGCCAGCACCCCTGGCACTAGCGGCGTCTACAATGAGCAGTTCTTC. Encoded protein: CASTPGTSGVYNEQFF.

The chain is built from TRBV7-9 and TRBJ2-2; 8 bases are a match to TRBD1. The germline V gene encodes CDR1 SEHNR and CDR2 FQNEAQ (reference sequence). J gave up 1 base and V 4 bases, and 2 bases lay outside the gene matches. The CDR3 sequence is 15 residues long. DNA of the CDR3: TGTGCCAGCAGCTCGGACAGGGTGAACACCGGGGAGCTGTTTTTT. As protein: CASSSDRVNTGELFF.

This clone was counted between two and nine times. The chain recombines TRBV14 with TRBJ2-1, with 10 bases identical to TRBD2. Germline V gene lookup returns CDR1 SGHDN and CDR2 FVKESK. After removal of 6 bases from V and 8 bases from J, the junction contained 10 bases not matched to a gene. The CDR3 totals 15 residues. The CDR3 spells CASRPIRTSGDEQFF. The CDR3 nucleotides are TGTGCCAGCAGACCCATAAGGACTAGCGGTGATGAGCAGTTCTTC. Full variable domain (rest looked up from reference TRBV14 and TRBJ2-1): EAGVTQFPSHSVIEKGQTVTLRCDPISGHDNLYWYRRVMGKEIKFLLHFVKESKQDESGMPNNRFLAERTGGTYSTLKVQPAELEDSGVYFCASRPIRTSGDEQFFGPGTRLTVL.

J is TRBJ2-7 and V is TRBV7-9, with TRBD1 matching over 11 bases. Germline trimming cut 2 bases from V and 6 bases from J; bases unmatched to any gene: 6. This CDR3 is built from 15 residues. Germline loops: CDR1 SEHNR, CDR2 FQNEAQ (reference sequence). CDR3 coding DNA: TGTGCCAGCAGCTTATGGGACAGGGGGACCCTCGAGCAGTACTTC. Translating gives CASSLWDRGTLEQYF.

For this clone: A junction boundary mismatches the germline segment, possibly from a read error. The CDR3: CASREDRGAGNTIYF. Written as DNA, the CDR3 is TGTGCCAGCAGGGAAGACAGGGGCGCTGGAAACACCATATATTTT. The chain combines TRBV6-1 with TRBJ1-3; 8 nucleotides align to TRBD1. Germline V gene lookup returns CDR1 MNHNS and CDR2 SASEGT. This CDR3 region has 15 residues.

V is TRBV5-1 and J is TRBJ2-7, with a weak D call TRBD1 (5 bases). The germline CDR1 and CDR2 sequences are SGHRS and YFSETQ. Deletions cut 2 bases from V and 5 bases from J, with 11 bases between. CDR3 size: 13 residues. This CDR3 reads CASSFPGANEQYF. CDR3 nucleotides: TGCGCCAGCAGCTTTCCTGGGGCTAACGAGCAGTACTTC.

J is TRBJ2-7 and V is TRBV20-1, with D maybe TRBD1 (5 bases). V lost 3 bases and J 2 bases, leaving 5 bases between the germline ends. The CDR3 runs 11 residues. Germline V gene data show CDR1 as DFQATT and CDR2 as SNEGSKA (reference sequence). The CDR3 region has the DNA TGCAGTGCTAGGGGGCCCTACGAGCAGTACTTC. This gives the protein CSARGPYEQYF.

V gene TRBV28 combines with J gene TRBJ1-5, with TRBD1 identical over 12 bases. Germline V gene data show CDR1 as MDHEN and CDR2 as SYDVKM. V trimming: 4 bases; J trimming: 6 bases; junction bases outside the gene matches: 7. This CDR3 region has 16 residues. CDR3 sequence reads: CASSSEGTGGFQPQHF. CDR3 DNA sequence: TGTGCCAGCAGTTCAGAAGGGACAGGGGGCTTTCAGCCCCAGCATTTT.

This clone was counted only a few times. V gene TRBV7-8 combines with J gene TRBJ2-7, with D maybe TRBD1 (6 bases). Trimming cost V 0 bases and J 2 bases, with 14 bases left between them. This CDR3 is built from 16 residues. The germline V gene has CDR1 SGHVS and CDR2 FQNEAQ. The CDR3 sequence: CASSLALQGKTYEQYF. The CDR3 region has the DNA TGTGCCAGCAGCTTAGCGCTACAGGGAAAGACCTACGAGCAGTACTTC. Supplemented by reference TRBV7-8 and TRBJ2-7, the full variable domain reads GAGVSQSPRYKVAKRGQDVALRCDPISGHVSLFWYQQALGQGPEFLTYFQNEAQLDKSGLPSDRFFAERPEGSVSTLKIQRTQQEDSAVYLCASSLALQGKTYEQYFGPGTRLTVT.